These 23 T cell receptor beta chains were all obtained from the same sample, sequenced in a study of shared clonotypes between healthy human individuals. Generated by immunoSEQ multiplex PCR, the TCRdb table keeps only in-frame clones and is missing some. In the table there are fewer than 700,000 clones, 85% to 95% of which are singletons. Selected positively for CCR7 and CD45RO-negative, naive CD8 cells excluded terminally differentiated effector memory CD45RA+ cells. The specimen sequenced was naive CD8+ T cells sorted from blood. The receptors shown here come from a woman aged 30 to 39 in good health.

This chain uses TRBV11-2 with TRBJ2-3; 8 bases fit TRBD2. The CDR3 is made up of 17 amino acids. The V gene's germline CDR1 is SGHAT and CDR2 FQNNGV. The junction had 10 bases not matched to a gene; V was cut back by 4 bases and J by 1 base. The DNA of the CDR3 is TGTGCCAGCAGCTCCATTCCCTCTAGCGGGCGCACAGATACGCAGTATTTT. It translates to CASSSIPSSGRTDTQYF.

In DNA form, the CDR3 reads TGTGCCAGCAGTATCGGACAGAACTACGAGCAGTACTTC. It encodes CASSIGQNYEQYF. V and J are TRBV27 and TRBJ2-7; weak D call: TRBD1 (6 bases). The length of the CDR3 is 13 residues. Germline CDR1 MNHEY, CDR2 SMNVEV (reference sequence). V lost 5 bases and J 3 bases, leaving 11 bases between the germline ends.

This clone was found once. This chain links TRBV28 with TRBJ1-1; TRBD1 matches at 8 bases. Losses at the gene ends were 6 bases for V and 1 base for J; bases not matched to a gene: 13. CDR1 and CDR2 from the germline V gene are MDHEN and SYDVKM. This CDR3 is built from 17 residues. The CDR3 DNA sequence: TGTGCCAGCAGGGAAGGACAGGGTTGGGGCGCGAACACTGAAGCTTTCTTT. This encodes CASREGQGWGANTEAFF.

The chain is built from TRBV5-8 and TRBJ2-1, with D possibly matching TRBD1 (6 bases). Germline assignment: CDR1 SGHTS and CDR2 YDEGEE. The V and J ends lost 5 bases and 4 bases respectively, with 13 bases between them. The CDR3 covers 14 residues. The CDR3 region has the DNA TGTGCCAGCAGTCCCGGGACACCGTACAATGAGCAGTTCTTC. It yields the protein CASSPGTPYNEQFF.

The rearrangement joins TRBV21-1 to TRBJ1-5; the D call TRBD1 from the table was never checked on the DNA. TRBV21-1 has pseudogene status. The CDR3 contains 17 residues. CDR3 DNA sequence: TGTGCCAGCAGCAAAGCGGCCGGGACAAGGACCAATCAGCCCCAGCATTTT. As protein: CASSKAAGTRTNQPQHF.

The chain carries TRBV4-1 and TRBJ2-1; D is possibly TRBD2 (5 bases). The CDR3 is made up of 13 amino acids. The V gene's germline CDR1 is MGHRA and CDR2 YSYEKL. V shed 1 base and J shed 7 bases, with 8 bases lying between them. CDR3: CASSQVGVNEQFF. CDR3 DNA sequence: TGCGCCAGCAGCCAAGTCGGGGTGAATGAGCAGTTCTTC.

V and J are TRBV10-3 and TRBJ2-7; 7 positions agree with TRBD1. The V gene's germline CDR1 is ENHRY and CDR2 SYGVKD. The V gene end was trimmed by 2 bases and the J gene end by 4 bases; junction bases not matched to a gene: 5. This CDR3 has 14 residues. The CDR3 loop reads CAISEGQAGYEQYF. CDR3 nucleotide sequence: TGTGCCATCAGTGAGGGACAGGCCGGGTACGAGCAGTACTTC.

The CDR3 DNA reads as TGTGCCAGCAGCTGGCGAACGACACGCTTACCCTACGAGCAGTACTTC. Its translation is CASSWRTTRLPYEQYF. The chain is built from TRBV7-9 and TRBJ2-7, with D uncertain. The V gene's germline CDR1 is SEHNR and CDR2 FQNEAQ (reference sequence). This CDR3 region has 16 residues. The V gene lost 4 bases and the J gene lost 2 bases, with 18 bases spanning the gap.

The CDR3 here is CASSELDSNQPQHF. The CDR3 nucleotides are TGTGCCAGCAGTGAATTGGACAGCAATCAGCCCCAGCATTTT. J is TRBJ1-5 and V is TRBV2; no reliable D call. The CDR3 runs to 14 residues. Germline V gene data show CDR1 as SNHLY and CDR2 as FYNNEI. The V gene lost 2 bases and the J gene lost 1 base, with 6 bases spanning the gap. Combining the CDR3 with reference TRBV2 and TRBJ1-5 gives the whole variable domain EPEVTQTPSHQVTQMGQEVILRCVPISNHLYFYWYRQILGQKVEFLVSFYNNEISEKSEIFDDQFSVERPDGSNFTLKIRSTKLEDSAMYFCASSELDSNQPQHFGDGTRLSIL.

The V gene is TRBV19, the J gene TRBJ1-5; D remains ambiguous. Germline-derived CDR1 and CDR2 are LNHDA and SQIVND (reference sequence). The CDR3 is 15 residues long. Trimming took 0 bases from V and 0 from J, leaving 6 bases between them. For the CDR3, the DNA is TGTGCCAGTAGTATAGATGTATATAGCAATCAGCCCCAGCATTTT. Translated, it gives CASSIDVYSNQPQHF. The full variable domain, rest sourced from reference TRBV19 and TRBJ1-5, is DGGITQSPKYLFRKEGQNVTLSCEQNLNHDAMYWYRQDPGQGLRLIYYSQIVNDFQKGDIAEGYSVSREKKESFPLTVTSAQKNPTAFYLCASSIDVYSNQPQHFGDGTRLSIL.

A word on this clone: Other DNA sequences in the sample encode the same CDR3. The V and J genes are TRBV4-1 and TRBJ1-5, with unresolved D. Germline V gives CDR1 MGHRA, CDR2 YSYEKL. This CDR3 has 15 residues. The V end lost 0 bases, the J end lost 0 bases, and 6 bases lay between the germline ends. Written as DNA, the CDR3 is TGCGCCAGCAGCCAAGAACGGATTAGCAATCAGCCCCAGCATTTT. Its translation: CASSQERISNQPQHF.

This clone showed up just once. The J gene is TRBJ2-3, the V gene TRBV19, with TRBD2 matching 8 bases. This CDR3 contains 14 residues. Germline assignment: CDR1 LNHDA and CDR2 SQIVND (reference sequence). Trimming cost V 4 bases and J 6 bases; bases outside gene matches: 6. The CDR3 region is CASSKPGTRDTQYF. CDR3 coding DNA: TGTGCCAGTAGTAAACCCGGGACTAGGGATACGCAGTATTTT.

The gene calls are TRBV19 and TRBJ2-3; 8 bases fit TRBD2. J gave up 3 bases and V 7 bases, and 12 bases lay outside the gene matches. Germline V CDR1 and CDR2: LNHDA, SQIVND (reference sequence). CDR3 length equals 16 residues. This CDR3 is CASIISVGGRTDTQYF. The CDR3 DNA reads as TGTGCCAGTATAATCTCGGTCGGCGGGAGGACAGATACGCAGTATTTT.

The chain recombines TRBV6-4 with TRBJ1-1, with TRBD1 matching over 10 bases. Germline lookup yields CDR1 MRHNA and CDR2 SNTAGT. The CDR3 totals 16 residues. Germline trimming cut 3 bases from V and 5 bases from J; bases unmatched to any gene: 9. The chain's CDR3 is CASSDETGGVWTEAFF. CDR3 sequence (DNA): TGTGCCAGCAGTGATGAGACAGGGGGCGTATGGACTGAAGCTTTCTTT.

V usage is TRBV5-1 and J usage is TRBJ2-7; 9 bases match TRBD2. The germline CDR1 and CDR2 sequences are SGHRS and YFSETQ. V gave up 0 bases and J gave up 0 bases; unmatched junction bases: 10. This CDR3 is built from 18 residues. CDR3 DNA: TGCGCCAGCAGCTTGGTAGCTCTAGCGGGACGCGCCTCCTACGAGCAGTACTTC. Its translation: CASSLVALAGRASYEQYF.

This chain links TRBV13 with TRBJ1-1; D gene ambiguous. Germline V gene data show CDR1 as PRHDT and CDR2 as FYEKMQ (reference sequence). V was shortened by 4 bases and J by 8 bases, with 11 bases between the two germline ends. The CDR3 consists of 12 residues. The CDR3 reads CASSYRPHEAFF. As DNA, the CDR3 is TGTGCCAGCAGCTACCGACCCCACGAAGCTTTCTTT.

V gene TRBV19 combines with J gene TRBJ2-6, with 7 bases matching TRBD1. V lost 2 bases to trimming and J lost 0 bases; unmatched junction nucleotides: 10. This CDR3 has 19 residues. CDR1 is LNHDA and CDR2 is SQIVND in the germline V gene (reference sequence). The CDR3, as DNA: TGTGCCAGTAGTATAATGACAGGGAGAGACAGCTCTGGGGCCAACGTCCTGACTTTC. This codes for CASSIMTGRDSSGANVLTF.

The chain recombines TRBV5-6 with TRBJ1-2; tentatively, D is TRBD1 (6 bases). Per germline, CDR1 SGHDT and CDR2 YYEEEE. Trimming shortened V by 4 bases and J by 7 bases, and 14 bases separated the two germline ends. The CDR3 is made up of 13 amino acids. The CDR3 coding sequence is TGTGCCAGCAGCCGAGACAGGCTTCGTGGCTACACCTTC. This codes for CASSRDRLRGYTF.

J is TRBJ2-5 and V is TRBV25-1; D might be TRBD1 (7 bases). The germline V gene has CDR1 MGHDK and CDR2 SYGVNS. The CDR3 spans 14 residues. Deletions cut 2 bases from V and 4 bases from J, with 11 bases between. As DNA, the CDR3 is TGTGCCAGCAGTGAAGGCAGGGGGGTAGAGACCCAGTACTTC. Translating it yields CASSEGRGVETQYF.

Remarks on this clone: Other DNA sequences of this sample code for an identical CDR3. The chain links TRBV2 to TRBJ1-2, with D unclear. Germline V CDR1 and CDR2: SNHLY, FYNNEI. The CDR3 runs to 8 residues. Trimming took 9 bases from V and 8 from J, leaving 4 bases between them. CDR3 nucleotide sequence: TGTGCCAGTGGCGGCTACACCTTC. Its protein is CASGGYTF.

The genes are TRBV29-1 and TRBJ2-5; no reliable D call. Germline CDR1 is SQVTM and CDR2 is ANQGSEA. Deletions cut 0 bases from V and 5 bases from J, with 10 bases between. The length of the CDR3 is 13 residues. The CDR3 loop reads CSVEEGSVETQYF. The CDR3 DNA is TGCAGCGTTGAAGAGGGCTCCGTGGAGACCCAGTACTTC. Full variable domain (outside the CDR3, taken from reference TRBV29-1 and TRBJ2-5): SAVISQKPSRDICQRGTSLTIQCQVDSQVTMMFWYRQQPGQSLTLIATANQGSEATYESGFVIDKFPISRPNLTFSTLTVSNMSPEDSSIYLCSVEEGSVETQYFGPGTRLLVL.

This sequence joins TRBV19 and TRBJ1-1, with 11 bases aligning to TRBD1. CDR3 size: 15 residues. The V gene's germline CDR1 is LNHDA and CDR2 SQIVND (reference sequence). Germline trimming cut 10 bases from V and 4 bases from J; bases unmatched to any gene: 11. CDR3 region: CATLPDRGLVTEAFF. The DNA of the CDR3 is TGTGCCACCCTCCCGGACAGGGGGCTCGTCACTGAAGCTTTCTTT.

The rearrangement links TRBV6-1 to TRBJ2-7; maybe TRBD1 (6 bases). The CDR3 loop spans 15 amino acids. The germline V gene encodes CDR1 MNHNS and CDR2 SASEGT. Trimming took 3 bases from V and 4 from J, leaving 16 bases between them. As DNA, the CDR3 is TGTGCCAGCAGTGATATTAGGGGGAATCTTTACGAGCAGTACTTC. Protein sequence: CASSDIRGNLYEQYF.